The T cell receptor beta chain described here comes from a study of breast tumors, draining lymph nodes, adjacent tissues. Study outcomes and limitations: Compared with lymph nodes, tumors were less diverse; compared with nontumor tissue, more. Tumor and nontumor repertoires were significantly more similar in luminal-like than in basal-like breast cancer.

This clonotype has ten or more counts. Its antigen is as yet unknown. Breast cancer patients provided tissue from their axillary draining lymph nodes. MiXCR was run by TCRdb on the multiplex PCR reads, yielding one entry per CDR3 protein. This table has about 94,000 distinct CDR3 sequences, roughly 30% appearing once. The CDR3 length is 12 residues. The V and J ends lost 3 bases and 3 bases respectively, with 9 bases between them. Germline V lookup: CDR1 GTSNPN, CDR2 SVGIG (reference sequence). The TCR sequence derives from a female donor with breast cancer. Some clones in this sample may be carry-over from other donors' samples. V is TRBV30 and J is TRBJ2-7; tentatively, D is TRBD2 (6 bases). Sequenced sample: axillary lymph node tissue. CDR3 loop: CAWRGAGYEQYF. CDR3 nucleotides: TGTGCCTGGAGAGGAGCGGGCTACGAGCAGTACTTC.